The 10 T cell receptor beta chains below come from one sample, sequenced in a study of OX40 agonist ivuxolimab in advanced cancers. Measured with immunoSEQ multiplex PCR; TCRdb has only the in-frame clones, and not every one. The table has 68,000 or so clones, about 82% seen once. This material consisted of CD4+ or CD8+ T cells sorted from blood, taken in a trial of the OX40 agonist ivuxolimab. The receptors were sampled from an adult with an advanced solid tumor such as melanoma, head and neck, liver or kidney cancer.

This clone has only one observation. V and J are TRBV7-9 and TRBJ1-4; D is perhaps TRBD1 (6 bases). Germline V gene lookup returns CDR1 SEHNR and CDR2 FQNEAQ (reference sequence). The CDR3 has 14 amino acids. The germline V and J ends were trimmed by 8 bases and 8 bases, with 18 bases remaining between them. CDR3 protein: CASSMTGGHEKLFF. CDR3 nucleotide sequence: TGTGCCAGCTCCATGACTGGGGGGCACGAAAAACTGTTTTTT.

As to this clone: Other nucleotide sequences from this sample produce the same CDR3. The J gene is TRBJ2-2, the V gene TRBV7-2; 7 bases align to TRBD1. CDR3 size: 15 residues. Germline V gene sequence: CDR1 SGHTA, CDR2 FQGNSA. V was pared by 5 bases and J by 1 base, with 4 bases of the junction left unmatched. For the CDR3, the DNA is TGTGCCAGCAGCCTCTACAGGGGGAACACCGGGGAGCTGTTTTTT. This sequence encodes CASSLYRGNTGELFF.

In this sample, this clone turned up once. V gene TRBV28 combines with J gene TRBJ2-7, with 7 bases lining up with TRBD1. The CDR3 sequence is 14 residues long. With 3 bases clipped from V and 2 bases from J, the junction kept 4 bases outside the gene matches. The V gene's germline CDR1 is MDHEN and CDR2 SYDVKM. The CDR3 is CASSFRGRAYEQYF. The CDR3 nucleotides read TGTGCCAGCAGTTTTAGGGGGCGAGCCTACGAGCAGTACTTC.

This chain links TRBV2 with TRBJ1-2; D remains unclear. V lost 7 bases to trimming and J lost 2 bases, with 11 bases between them. Per germline, CDR1 SNHLY and CDR2 FYNNEI. The CDR3 covers 13 residues. CDR3 DNA sequence: TGTGCCAGCAACCCAGTACCAAACTATGGCTACACCTTC. Translated: CASNPVPNYGYTF.

This clone was found a few times. The rearrangement joins TRBV5-4 to TRBJ1-2; possibly TRBD1 for D (6 bases). Germline assignment: CDR1 SGHNT and CDR2 YYREEE (reference sequence). The CDR3 loop spans 15 amino acids. V lost 4 bases, J lost 8 bases, and 21 bases lay in between. CDR3 coding DNA: TGTGCCAGCAGCCGTACAGGGTACGGACCGAAGGGCTACACCTTC. This sequence encodes CASSRTGYGPKGYTF.

V is TRBV28 and J is TRBJ1-2; 8 positions match TRBD1. Losses at the gene ends were 2 bases for V and 5 bases for J; bases not matched to a gene: 7. Germline CDR1 is MDHEN and CDR2 is SYDVKM. The CDR3 has 15 residues. The CDR3: CASSLGGQGDYGYTF. The CDR3 DNA follows: TGTGCCAGCAGTTTAGGAGGACAGGGTGATTATGGCTACACCTTC.

This chain uses TRBV15 with TRBJ2-5; possibly TRBD1 for D (6 bases). The CDR3 contains 13 residues. The V gene lost 3 bases and the J gene lost 1 base, with 6 bases spanning the gap. Germline V gives CDR1 LNHNV, CDR2 YYDKDF (reference sequence). CDR3 coding DNA: TGTGCCACCAGCAGGGACAGCCAAGAGACCCAGTACTTC. It specifies CATSRDSQETQYF. The whole variable domain, filled in from reference TRBV15 and TRBJ2-5, reads DAMVIQNPRYQVTQFGKPVTLSCSQTLNHNVMYWYQQKSSQAPKLLFHYYDKDFNNEADTPDNFQSRRPNTSFCFLDIRSPGLGDTAMYLCATSRDSQETQYFGPGTRLLVL.

V and J are TRBV2 and TRBJ2-7; 11 nucleotides line up with TRBD2. CDR1 SNHLY and CDR2 FYNNEI come from the germline V gene. Trimming cost V 4 bases and J 1 base; bases outside gene matches: 9. The CDR3 spans 17 residues. Here the CDR3 reads CASSATSGGRRSYEQYF. The CDR3 nucleotides read TGTGCCAGCAGTGCAACTAGCGGGGGCCGACGATCCTACGAGCAGTACTTC.

This chain uses TRBV18 with TRBJ2-3, with 7 positions matching TRBD1. Germline lookup yields CDR1 KGHSH and CDR2 LQKENI. Losses at the gene ends were 6 bases for V and 0 bases for J; bases not matched to a gene: 3. There are 14 residues in the CDR3. CDR3 sequence reads: CASSEGASTDTQYF. CDR3 in DNA: TGTGCCAGCTCCGAGGGGGCCAGCACAGATACGCAGTATTTT.

This chain connects TRBV19 to TRBJ2-1, with 12 bases identical to TRBD2. This CDR3 spans 18 amino acids. Losses at the gene ends were 5 bases for V and 2 bases for J; bases not matched to a gene: 10. CDR1 and CDR2 (germline): LNHDA, SQIVND (reference sequence). This chain's CDR3 is CASSPQGASGRAYNEQFF. In DNA, the CDR3 is TGTGCCAGTAGTCCCCAGGGGGCTAGCGGGAGGGCCTACAATGAGCAGTTCTTC.